Listed below are T cell receptor beta chains from one sample, sequenced in a study of response to subunit inactivated influenza vaccine. Each CDR3 protein gets one entry after TCRdb re-called the RT-PCR reads with MiXCR. In the table there are 500,000 or so distinct CDR3 sequences, about 15% of which are singletons. The source material was CD4+ T cells sorted from PBMCs, sampled approximately 25 months after vaccination. The receptors shown here come from a man aged 50 to 75 who received an inactivated influenza vaccine. Each CDR3 is given with its conserved first and last residue. Clone size is stated in some rows and not others, as once, few, many or a class when expanded.

TRBV7-2	TRBJ2-4	.	CASSPRSLAKNIQYF
TRBV10-3	TRBJ2-1	many	CAISEESGRAGEQFF
TRBV6-5	TRBJ1-1	few	CASSYVDRANTEAFF
TRBV28	TRBJ2-3	.	CAGSSGGAITDTQYF
TRBV12-3/TRBV12-4	TRBJ2-1	few	CASSLGQGNNEQFF
TRBV20-1	TRBJ2-1	.	CSARDRASGSSYNEQFF
TRBV10-3	TRBJ1-1	few	CAIRTGRESNTEAFF
TRBV10-2	TRBJ2-7	few	CASSEQTYEQYF
TRBV5-8	TRBJ2-1	.	CASSSSGYYNEQFF
TRBV12-3/TRBV12-4	TRBJ1-1	few	CASSAGWTGGLNTEAFF
TRBV4-2	TRBJ2-3	.	CASSPVLAGGIGTDTQYF
TRBV10-3	TRBJ2-3	.	CAIRSGSTDTQYF
TRBV6-2/TRBV6-3	TRBJ1-1	.	CASSYSLSNTEAFF
TRBV28	TRBJ2-5	.	CASRTGGKETQYF
TRBV9	TRBJ1-1	few	CASGTGTVEAFF
TRBV20-1	TRBJ2-3	.	CSASRGILSDTQYF
TRBV27	TRBJ2-7	.	CASSPSGRGYEQYF
TRBV7-9	TRBJ1-2	few	CASSKQASLGDYTF
TRBV5-1	TRBJ2-2	few	CASSRTGTGKTGELFF
TRBV19	TRBJ2-5	.	CASSPGTVGTQYF
TRBV29-1	TRBJ1-2	.	CSARGKGYDGYTF
TRBV12-3/TRBV12-4	TRBJ2-1	once	CASSLGNRGREQFF
TRBV7-8	TRBJ1-5	few	CASSQGKSNQPQHF
TRBV29-1	TRBJ2-1	.	CSVARGPYNEQFF
TRBV20-1	TRBJ2-5	many	CSATKREGRETQYF
TRBV5-1	TRBJ2-3	once	CASSWGTSGAGGTDTQYF
TRBV10-3	TRBJ2-2	few	CAISVLRGGQNTGELFF
TRBV12-5	TRBJ2-3	few	CASGSSRADTQYF
TRBV6-1	TRBJ2-7	few	CAVPGGYEQYF
TRBV28	TRBJ2-6	many	CASSSSGVRRSGANVLTF
TRBV29-1	TRBJ2-3	few	CSGGPDNTQYF
TRBV12-3/TRBV12-4	TRBJ1-2	many	CASSFRDSNYGYTF
TRBV7-9	TRBJ2-3	many	CASSLEGSTDTQYF